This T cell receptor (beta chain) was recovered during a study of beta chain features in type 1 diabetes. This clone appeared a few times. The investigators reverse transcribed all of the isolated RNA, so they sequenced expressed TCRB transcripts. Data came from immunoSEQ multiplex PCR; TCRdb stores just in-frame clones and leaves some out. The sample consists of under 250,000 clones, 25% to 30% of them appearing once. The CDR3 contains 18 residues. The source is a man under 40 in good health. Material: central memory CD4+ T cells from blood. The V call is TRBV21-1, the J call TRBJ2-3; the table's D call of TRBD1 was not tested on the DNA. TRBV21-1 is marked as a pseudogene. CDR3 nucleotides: TGTGCCAGCAGCAACAATCCCTCCCGGGACAGGGCTACAGATACGCAGTATTTT. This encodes CASSNNPSRDRATDTQYF.